This T cell receptor beta chain comes out of a study of cytomegalovirus exposure and HLA in healthy donors. Findings of the study overall: The study designated around 150 TCR beta chains cytomegalovirus-associated.

The PCR used 60 Vbeta and 13 Jbeta primers. Profiling relied on immunoSEQ multiplex PCR, and the TCRdb table lists in-frame clones only, not all of them. The table has 70,000 to 100,000 clones, about two thirds seen once. A word on this clone: The antigen is undetermined.

This TCR was sampled from a woman in her fifties or sixties in good health and CMV-seropositive. The sequenced sample consisted of PBMCs.

The CDR3 nucleotides are TGTGCCAGCTCACCACTGGGCGGGGGGGAAGGAGAGCAGTACTTC. Translating gives CASSPLGGGEGEQYF. The rearrangement joins TRBV18 to TRBJ2-7; 9 bases are a match to TRBD2. This CDR3 spans 15 amino acids. Losses at the gene ends were 1 base for V and 7 bases for J; bases not matched to a gene: 8. The germline V gene has CDR1 KGHSH and CDR2 LQKENI.